Following are 23 T cell receptor beta chains from one sample sequenced in a study of T cells expressing NK-cell markers. TCRdb reanalyzed the 5' RACE reads, giving one entry per CDR3 protein sequence and no DNA. Recorded for this sample: 350,000 to 500,000 distinct CDR3 sequences. The source material was blood T cells: a sorted CD56 or NKG2C T cell subset, CD4+ or CD8+ T cells, or bulk PBMC T cells (not recorded which). Receptors were obtained from a woman between 18 and 70 years old in good health.

This chain links TRBV7-3 with TRBJ2-1; with no DNA, the TCRdb D assignment of TRBD1 cannot be verified. The CDR3 loop spans 13 amino acids. Per germline, CDR1 SGHTA and CDR2 FQGTGA. The CDR3 reads CASTYGGYNEQFF.

The rearrangement links TRBV7-2 to TRBJ2-7. The CDR3 covers 12 residues. CDR1 and CDR2 (germline): SGHTA, FQGNSA. CDR3 residues: CASSDGVYEQYF. The full variable domain, completed using reference TRBV7-2 and TRBJ2-7, is GAGVSQSPSNKVTEKGKDVELRCDPISGHTALYWYRQSLGQGLEFLIYFQGNSAPDKSGLPSDRFSAERTGGSVSTLTIQRTQQEDSAVYLCASSDGVYEQYFGPGTRLTVT.

The rearrangement uses TRBV7-9 and TRBJ2-5; TCRdb's D call of TRBD2 is untestable without DNA. Germline CDR1 is SEHNR and CDR2 is FQNEAQ (reference sequence). CDR3 length: 16 residues. The CDR3 reads CASSTTGGVFGETQYF.

The rearrangement joins TRBV5-1 to TRBJ2-1; the D call from TCRdb, TRBD1, cannot be confirmed without DNA. Germline values: CDR1 SGHRS, CDR2 YFSETQ. The CDR3 covers 14 residues. CDR3 region: CASSLAVQGWEQFF.

The chain employs TRBV12-3 or TRBV12-4 and TRBJ2-7; the D call of TRBD2 rests on TCRdb alone, since no DNA is present to check it. CDR3 length: 14 amino acids. CDR3 region: CASRGTGRVGEQYF.

CDR3 region: CASSLGDTYYGYTF. The rearrangement joins TRBV12-3 or TRBV12-4 to TRBJ1-2. There are 14 residues in the CDR3.

V and J are TRBV14 and TRBJ2-1. Per germline, CDR1 SGHDN and CDR2 FVKESK. This CDR3 is 12 amino acids long. CDR3 residues: CASSQGFYEQFF.

V gene TRBV19 combines with J gene TRBJ1-6; TCRdb reports TRBD1, a call that lacks DNA to check it against. There are 13 residues in the CDR3. CDR1 and CDR2 from the germline V gene are LNHDA and SQIVND (reference sequence). The CDR3 region is CASSSLGGSPLHF.

The chain is built from TRBV4-2 and TRBJ1-2; the D call of TRBD1 rests on TCRdb alone, since no DNA is present to check it. The germline CDR1 and CDR2 sequences are LGHNA and YNFKEQ. This CDR3 comprises 17 residues. The CDR3 protein is CASSQPSGQGNSLGYTF.

This rearrangement joins TRBV30 to TRBJ2-2. The CDR3 loop spans 12 amino acids. CDR1 GTSNPN and CDR2 SVGIG come from the germline V gene (reference sequence). The CDR3 reads CAWSRIAGELFF.

The CDR3 here is CASSRDSGPKEKLFF. The V and J genes are TRBV3-1 and TRBJ1-4. Per germline, CDR1 LGHDT and CDR2 YNNKEL (reference sequence). The CDR3 contains 15 residues.

The chain joins TRBV6-1 to TRBJ2-1; TCRdb selects TRBD2, and the lack of DNA leaves this call unchecked. Germline loops: CDR1 MNHNS, CDR2 SASEGT. The CDR3 sequence is 15 residues long. This CDR3 is CASSPGWRANNEQFF.

The V call is TRBV9, the J call TRBJ2-3; there is no DNA to check the TCRdb D call of TRBD2. This CDR3 spans 18 amino acids. CDR1 is SGDLS and CDR2 is YYNGEE in the germline V gene. The CDR3 loop reads CASSVEASGIGSTDTQYF. The full variable domain, rest sourced from reference TRBV9 and TRBJ2-3, is DSGVTQTPKHLITATGQRVTLRCSPRSGDLSVYWYQQSLDQGLQFLIQYYNGEERAKGNILERFSAQQFPDLHSELNLSSLELGDSALYFCASSVEASGIGSTDTQYFGPGTRLTVL.

V and J are TRBV10-3 and TRBJ2-5; as DNA is missing, the TRBD2 call by TCRdb cannot be tested. CDR1 is ENHRY, CDR2 SYGVKD, per germline. CDR3 length: 14 residues. CDR3 in amino acids: CATRRAGGGETQYF.

The chain couples TRBV14 to TRBJ1-4. The CDR3 extends over 16 amino acids. The germline V gene has CDR1 SGHDN and CDR2 FVKESK. CDR3 loop: CASSQDLALTNEKLFF.

This chain connects TRBV7-2 to TRBJ2-3; TCRdb reports TRBD1, a call that lacks DNA to check it against. Germline V lookup: CDR1 SGHTA, CDR2 FQGNSA. The CDR3 runs to 13 residues. The CDR3 protein is CATDRARTDTQYF.

The J gene is TRBJ2-7, the V gene TRBV20-1; the D gene TCRdb calls, TRBD2, cannot be checked with no DNA. The CDR3 has 14 amino acids. Germline values: CDR1 DFQATT, CDR2 SNEGSKA (reference sequence). CDR3 sequence reads: CSARTSGRGVEQYF.

The gene calls are TRBV15 and TRBJ1-1. This CDR3 spans 16 amino acids. Germline values: CDR1 LNHNV, CDR2 YYDKDF (reference sequence). This CDR3 reads CATSRDRSLMNTEAFF.

This sequence joins TRBV7-8 and TRBJ2-7; TCRdb's assignment of TRBD2 cannot be checked, as there is no DNA. Germline CDR1 is SGHVS and CDR2 is FQNEAQ. CDR3 length equals 16 residues. CDR3 in amino acids: CASSLAGTGGAYEQYF.

V gene TRBV6-1 combines with J gene TRBJ2-1; the D gene TCRdb calls, TRBD2, cannot be checked with no DNA. Germline-derived CDR1 and CDR2 are MNHNS and SASEGT. This CDR3 comprises 14 residues. CDR3 sequence reads: CASARDPGRNEQFF.

The chain couples TRBV20-1 to TRBJ2-1; lacking DNA, the TRBD2 call made by TCRdb goes unchecked. CDR3 length: 13 amino acids. The germline gives CDR1 DFQATT, CDR2 SNEGSKA (reference sequence). CDR3 sequence reads: CSGGSESPKRQFF.

The chain has TRBV15 and TRBJ2-1. This CDR3 contains 14 residues. The germline V gene encodes CDR1 LNHNV and CDR2 YYDKDF (reference sequence). This CDR3 is CATSRDFWGNEQFF.

The CDR3 loop reads CASSSQGTSWEQFF. J is TRBJ2-1 and V is TRBV27; TCRdb reports TRBD2, a call that lacks DNA to check it against. This CDR3 contains 14 residues. Germline loops: CDR1 MNHEY, CDR2 SMNVEV (reference sequence).